These T cell receptor beta chains were read from a single sample in a study of CD8+CD57+ T cells in acquired aplastic anemia. TCRdb re-called the reads with MiXCR, one entry per CDR3 protein. The table shows some 170,000 distinct CDR3 sequences, with just under 45% occurring only once. The specimen sequenced was sorted CD4+, CD8+, or CD8+CD57+ T cells (not recorded which) from PBMCs. These receptor sequences come from a human donor in good health. CDR3s include the opening cysteine and the closing phenylalanine or tryptophan. A D gene is named only where the DNA matches it firmly. The size of a clone is reported for some rows only, either as once, few or many, or as a class for expanded clones.

d_gene: .; j_gene: TRBJ2-2; v_gene: TRBV7-2; abundance: .; CDR3nt: TGTGCCAGGGAGGGGACAGCTAACACCGGGGAGCTGTTTTTT; CDR3aa: CAREGTANTGELFF
d_gene: TRBD1; j_gene: TRBJ2-7; v_gene: TRBV11-3; abundance: many; CDR3nt: TGTGCCAGCAGTCCGACAGGGTCGGGATCCTACGAGCAGTACTTC; CDR3aa: CASSPTGSGSYEQYF
d_gene: TRBD1; j_gene: TRBJ1-2; v_gene: TRBV19; abundance: many; CDR3nt: TGTGCCAGCCTATGGACAGGGACCTATGGCTACACCTTC; CDR3aa: CASLWTGTYGYTF
d_gene: TRBD1; j_gene: TRBJ1-4; v_gene: TRBV7-8; abundance: .; CDR3nt: TGTGCCAGCAGCCAGGGGGCCTTGGGTGAAAAACTGTTTTTT; CDR3aa: CASSQGALGEKLFF
d_gene: .; j_gene: TRBJ1-5; v_gene: TRBV7-9; abundance: .; CDR3nt: TGTGCCAGCAGCTTAGAGGGTCAGCCCCAGCATTTT; CDR3aa: CASSLEGQPQHF
d_gene: TRBD1; j_gene: TRBJ1-6; v_gene: TRBV6-1; abundance: .; CDR3nt: TGTGCCAGCACCAGTCGACAGGGCGTTCCGGCCCTCCACTTT; CDR3aa: CASTSRQGVPALHF
d_gene: .; j_gene: TRBJ2-1; v_gene: TRBV7-2; abundance: .; CDR3nt: TGTGCCAGCAGCTTAGCGGGACGGTATGAGCAGTTCTTC; CDR3aa: CASSLAGRYEQFF
d_gene: .; j_gene: TRBJ1-3; v_gene: TRBV2; abundance: many; CDR3nt: TGTGCCAGCAGAGTCTCTGGAAACACCATATATTTT; CDR3aa: CASRVSGNTIYF
d_gene: TRBD2; j_gene: TRBJ2-5; v_gene: TRBV15; abundance: .; CDR3nt: TGTGCCACCAGTAAGCGGGGGGGCTCAGAGACCCAGTACTTC; CDR3aa: CATSKRGGSETQYF
d_gene: .; j_gene: TRBJ1-1; v_gene: TRBV10-3; abundance: many; CDR3nt: TGTGCCACCGCCAACGGCCGGGACTTTAACACTGAAGCTTTCTTT; CDR3aa: CATANGRDFNTEAFF
d_gene: .; j_gene: TRBJ2-3; v_gene: TRBV24-1; abundance: .; CDR3nt: TGTGCCACCCCAAGGAGGGTCATCACAGATACGCAGTATTTT; CDR3aa: CATPRRVITDTQYF
d_gene: TRBD2; j_gene: TRBJ2-1; v_gene: TRBV5-1; abundance: .; CDR3nt: TGCGCCAGCAGCTTTGGGGGGGAGCCGTACAATGAGCAGTTCTTC; CDR3aa: CASSFGGEPYNEQFF
d_gene: .; j_gene: TRBJ2-3; v_gene: TRBV4-2; abundance: .; CDR3nt: TGTGCCAGCAGCCCCCGGGGGGCCTACACAGATACGCAGTATTTT; CDR3aa: CASSPRGAYTDTQYF
d_gene: TRBD2; j_gene: TRBJ2-3; v_gene: TRBV10-3; abundance: .; CDR3nt: TGTGCCATCAGTGAGACTAGCGGGGGGGCGGGAGATACGCAGTATTTT; CDR3aa: CAISETSGGAGDTQYF
d_gene: .; j_gene: TRBJ1-1; v_gene: TRBV20-1; abundance: many; CDR3nt: TGCAGTGCTAGAGACCCCAGTAGGGCCTGGAACACTGAAGCTTTCTTT; CDR3aa: CSARDPSRAWNTEAFF
d_gene: .; j_gene: TRBJ1-5; v_gene: TRBV7-3; abundance: .; CDR3nt: TGTGCCAGCAGCCCGACCCCCAATCAGCCCCAGCATTTT; CDR3aa: CASSPTPNQPQHF
d_gene: TRBD2; j_gene: TRBJ2-2; v_gene: TRBV5-1; abundance: .; CDR3nt: TGCACCAGCAGCTTCCAGCGGGGGAACACCGGGGAGCTGTTTTTT; CDR3aa: CTSSFQRGNTGELFF
d_gene: .; j_gene: TRBJ2-3; v_gene: TRBV15; abundance: once; CDR3nt: TGTGCCACCAGCAGGAGGACTAGCACAGATACGCAGTATTTT; CDR3aa: CATSRRTSTDTQYF
d_gene: TRBD2; j_gene: TRBJ2-1; v_gene: TRBV18; abundance: .; CDR3nt: TGTGCCAGCTCCCCCCCCCAGCGGGAGAGCGATGAGCAGTTCTTC; CDR3aa: CASSPPQRESDEQFF
d_gene: .; j_gene: TRBJ2-7; v_gene: TRBV9; abundance: .; CDR3nt: TGTGCCAGCAGCGTAGTCCCAGGGAGCTCCTACGAGCAGTACTTC; CDR3aa: CASSVVPGSSYEQYF
d_gene: TRBD1; j_gene: TRBJ1-3; v_gene: TRBV5-1; abundance: many; CDR3nt: TGCGCCAGCAGCCCCCCACGGACAGGGTATGGAAACACCATATATTTT; CDR3aa: CASSPPRTGYGNTIYF
d_gene: .; j_gene: TRBJ2-3; v_gene: TRBV30; abundance: .; CDR3nt: TGTGCCTGGAGAACTGAAAATACGCAGTATTTT; CDR3aa: CAWRTENTQYF
d_gene: TRBD2; j_gene: TRBJ2-3; v_gene: TRBV7-8; abundance: .; CDR3nt: TGTGCCAGCAGCTTACCGACTAGCGGGAGTGCAGATACGCAGTATTTT; CDR3aa: CASSLPTSGSADTQYF
d_gene: .; j_gene: TRBJ2-5; v_gene: TRBV7-7; abundance: once; CDR3nt: TGTGCTAGCAGCTTGGGCAGTTTAGAGACCCAGTACTTC; CDR3aa: CASSLGSLETQYF
d_gene: TRBD1; j_gene: TRBJ2-2; v_gene: TRBV10-3; abundance: .; CDR3nt: TGTGCCAGCAGTAAGGGACAGAGCACCGGGGAGCTGTTTTTT; CDR3aa: CASSKGQSTGELFF